This T cell receptor (beta chain) stems from a study of blood T cell repertoires in COVID-19. Turning to the study itself: Sites across the United States, Italy and Spain contributed samples from acute and convalescent COVID-19. PBMCs, B-cell-depleted T cells, or T cells were the source of the cDNA or gDNA that made up the material.

Per the authors' pipeline: Amplifying reference gene primers gave estimates of nucleated cell counts. Clones were read by immunoSEQ multiplex PCR, and TCRdb kept only the in-frame ones, dropping some. D and trimming come from the DNA, and the V and J calls and clone size come from that table. This sample carries approximately 99,000 clones, over 65% of them seen once, and the ten largest clones take 1.5% to 2%. This CDR3 contains 14 residues. The V gene's germline CDR1 is KGHSH and CDR2 LQKENI. Trimming pared 4 bases from V and 0 bases from J, leaving 10 bases between. This sequence originates from a woman in her thirties or forties with acute or convalescent COVID-19. This rearrangement joins TRBV18 to TRBJ2-7; D gene ambiguous. Specimen: peripheral blood. CDR3 in amino acids: CASSQTPGSYEQYF. The CDR3 bases are TGTGCCAGCTCACAAACGCCGGGCTCCTACGAGCAGTACTTC.